This T cell receptor beta chain was identified in a study of shared clonotypes between healthy human individuals (dated by TCRdb to the early 2020s). About the study as a whole: A few men and a couple of women, aged 18 to 49 years, made up the cohort. Per donor, three plates each were used for CD4 naive and CD4 memory, two for CD8 naive, and one for CD8 memory. To estimate repertoire size and how much clonotypes are shared between individuals, the study performed deep sequencing of blood TCR repertoires from a handful of healthy adults. To increase sequencing depth and limit assay-specific biases, different laboratories used diverse techniques to prepare libraries and sequence TCR repertoires. Leukapheresis yielded between about 0.85 and 10 billion PBMCs per donor.

As regards this clone: The antigen it binds to is not known. No base quality values were provided; no much bigger clone lies one nucleotide off.

Using the deep immunoSEQ assay, multiplex PCR amplified TCR CDR3 regions from genomic DNA. Extracted genomic DNA from each cell subset was distributed evenly across all wells of several immunoSEQ 96-well plates, and each plate was treated as a replicate. Each replicate PCR for sorted subsets received approximately 200 ng genomic DNA, equal to about 30,000 T cell genomes. Purified libraries were quantified with a Qubit 3.0 fluorometer, sized on a Bioanalyzer 2100, and re-quantified with the KAPA Library Quantification kit. Every immunoSEQ 96-well plate was sequenced on a separate single-read 150-cycle Illumina NextSeq 550 flow cell. In the authors' own workflow: Because the immunoSEQ output held only junctional sequences and lacked quality scores, the filtering could not match the filtering applied to full-length reads. Sequences were annotated with PyIR, a Python wrapper for IgBLAST v1.9, using IMGT germline references to assign V/J genes and CDR3. Reads were filtered out if the reads had weak V/J assignments (E-value above 1e-6), no CDR3, stop codons, out-of-frame junctions, or ambiguous translated residues. A V3J clonotype was defined by an identical inferred V gene, J gene, and CDR3 amino acid sequence. The percentage overlap between two repertoires was calculated by dividing the number of shared unique clonotypes by the size of the smaller repertoire. Three approaches were used to assess repertoire richness: RTK rarefaction, the Chao1 estimator, and Recon v2.1 estimates of unobserved clonotypes. Generation probabilities for all TCRbeta clonotypes obtained by the gDNA method from several donors were computed using OLGA. Held by TCRdb, this immuneACCESS table contains in-frame sequences only and omits some clones. Under half of the omission traces to an unresolved V gene where checked; the cause of the rest is unknown. From that table come the V and J calls and clone size; the DNA was used to work out D and trimming. Present in this sample are millions of clones, approximately 93% of which were seen just once. The ten biggest clones cover approximately 0.4% of the sample.

Unmatched junction bases come to 7, with V trimmed by 0 bases and J by 0 bases. CDR1 is given as SGHRS and CDR2 as YFSETQ, both from the germline V gene. The CDR3 numbers 17 residues from cysteine through phenylalanine. Only the CDR3 DNA is retained, 51 bases long and in frame from the first base. Points the paper makes about the study in general: Naive subsets generally had larger estimated clonotype richness than memory subsets did. Higher generation probabilities were observed for clonotypes shared by all four sorted-subset donors than for non-shared clonotypes. Incomplete sequencing was indicated by rarefaction of sorted-subset datasets, despite the large sequencing depth. When a handful of donors were compared, the shared fraction of clonotypes was roughly 5% for naive CD4, approximately 3.3% for naive CD8, more than 2% for memory CD4, and 0.35% to 0.4% for memory CD8. Sampling was restricted to blood, and TCR repertoires in tissues likely differ from the TCR repertoires found in blood. Because the study included a small number of donors, the genetic and exposure-history diversity represented was limited. Based on pairwise subsampling, the degree of clonotype sharing among donors was expected to be affected by sequencing depth.

The donors were healthy, HIV-negative adults with no recently reported acute infections or vaccinations. All donors were Caucasian adults living in Nashville, Tennessee, USA. CD4+ T cells were enriched by magnetic negative selection, after which naive cells were positively selected on CD45RA and the negative fraction was taken as the memory subset. Blood was collected by leukapheresis, and PBMCs were isolated by Ficoll-Histopaque density gradient centrifugation and then cryopreserved in liquid nitrogen vapor phase. Purity and quantity of every magnetically sorted T cell population were checked by analytical flow cytometry. From each sorted fraction, genomic DNA was isolated and quantified by UV absorbance on a Nanodrop 2000c.

The V and J genes are TRBV5-1 and TRBJ2-7; the central 9 bases match TRBD2. This TCR came from a man aged 18 to 29 in good health. Some clones in this sample may be carry-over from other donors' samples. The sequenced material came from naive CD4+ T cells from PBMCs. According to the study, the label for this sample's cell subset or site signals: CD45RA+ positively selected. CDR3 protein: CASSLDPGGRASYEQYF. The DNA sequence reads TGCGCCAGCAGCTTGGACCCTGGCGGGAGGGCCTCCTACGAGCAGTACTTC.